The 17 T cell receptor beta chains given below trace back to one sample, sequenced in a study of T-cell reconstitution after alpha-beta-depleted transplantation in children. Preparation of the TCRbeta library was carried out with unique molecular identifiers. TCRdb analysed the PCR reads with MiXCR anew, one entry per CDR3 protein. The sample includes 250,000 to 350,000 distinct CDR3 sequences, around 9.6% of them seen just once. The sequenced sample was PBMCs from the stem cell graft donor, obtained from the stem cell graft. The origin of the receptors is a human donor who donated a stem cell graft to a child with SCID.

The table lists this clonotype with a few counts. The genes are TRBV7-8 and TRBJ2-3; 11 bases are shared with TRBD2. CDR1 and CDR2 (germline): SGHVS, FQNEAQ. This CDR3 has 18 residues. V trimming: 3 bases; J trimming: 1 base; junction bases outside the gene matches: 9. DNA for the CDR3: TGTGCCAGCAGCTTTCCATCTAGCGGGGGGCCGGGCACAGATACGCAGTATTTT. It yields the protein CASSFPSSGGPGTDTQYF.

The gene calls are TRBV11-1 and TRBJ2-7, with 7 bases matching TRBD1. The V gene end was trimmed by 7 bases and the J gene end by 1 base; junction bases not matched to a gene: 10. The CDR3 is made up of 15 amino acids. Germline V gene sequence: CDR1 SGHAT, CDR2 FQDESV (reference sequence). CDR3 in amino acids: CASTLGTVRSYEQYF. DNA of the CDR3: TGTGCCAGCACCCTCGGGACAGTCAGATCCTACGAGCAGTACTTC. Complete variable domain (other parts from reference TRBV11-1 and TRBJ2-7): EAEVAQSPRYKITEKSQAVAFWCDPISGHATLYWYRQILGQGPELLVQFQDESVVDDSQLPKDRFSAERLKGVDSTLKIQPAELGDSAMYLCASTLGTVRSYEQYFGPGTRLTVT.

In its sample, this clonotype was seen a few times. It is likely a read error, because the conserved phenylalanine at the end of the CDR3 is missing. No DNA is shown, since the ends of the CDR3 on it are uncertain; the CDR3 is the one TCRdb lists. The chain recombines TRBV2 with TRBJ2-7; the table's D gene call, TRBD2, was not cross checked with the DNA. Germline-derived CDR1 and CDR2 are SNHLY and FYNNEI. The CDR3 region is 11 residues in length, termini included. CDR3 loop: CASSDPGLMGM.

The chain has TRBV6-5 and TRBJ2-7, with D perhaps TRBD1 (5 bases). V lost 7 bases, J lost 6 bases, and 13 bases lay in between. The CDR3 has 12 amino acids. Per the germline V gene, CDR1 is MNHEY and CDR2 is SVGAGI. The CDR3 DNA reads as TGTGCCAGCACCAGGGAAACAGGCGAGCAGTACTTC. This encodes CASTRETGEQYF.

Many counts were recorded for this clonotype. This chain connects TRBV25-1 to TRBJ2-2; D gene ambiguous. V lost 3 bases, J lost 1 base, and 6 bases lay in between. The CDR3 has 14 amino acids. Germline lookup yields CDR1 MGHDK and CDR2 SYGVNS. The CDR3, as DNA: TGTGCCAGCAGTGATTACCTGAACACCGGGGAGCTGTTTTTT. Protein product: CASSDYLNTGELFF.

The chain links TRBV12-3 or TRBV12-4 to TRBJ2-4; tentatively, D is TRBD2 (6 bases). Between the trimmed V and J ends, which lost 5 bases and 7 bases, there was a span of 21 bases. CDR3 size: 16 residues. The CDR3 DNA is TGTGCCAGCAGTGACAAAGCGGGCCTCCTAGGCAACATTCAGTACTTC. Its translation is CASSDKAGLLGNIQYF.

The chain joins TRBV20-1 to TRBJ2-7; D may correspond to TRBD1 or TRBD2 (5 bases each). This CDR3 has 13 amino acids. V was pared by 2 bases and J by 3 bases, with 11 bases between. Germline V gene lookup returns CDR1 DFQATT and CDR2 SNEGSKA (reference sequence). Here the CDR3 DNA reads TGCAGTGCTAGACCCGGGACCCTCTACGAGCAGTACTTC. Amino acids: CSARPGTLYEQYF.

This clonotype was seen a handful of times. V usage is TRBV3-1 and J usage is TRBJ1-1; D may be TRBD1 (6 bases). V lost 0 bases and J lost 1, with 12 bases in between. Germline CDR1 and CDR2: LGHDT and YNNKEL (reference sequence). The CDR3 runs to 16 residues. CDR3 nucleotide sequence: TGTGCCAGCAGCCAAGATCATCCAGGGGCGAACACTGAAGCTTTCTTT. This translates into CASSQDHPGANTEAFF.

This chain links TRBV5-5 with TRBJ2-2; 9 bases match TRBD1. The CDR3 sequence is 17 residues long. CDR1 is SGHKS and CDR2 is YYEKEE in the germline V gene (reference sequence). Trimming cost V 1 base and J 6 bases; bases outside gene matches: 10. CDR3 nucleotides: TGTGCCAGCAGCTTGTTAGGGGGACAGGGATGGTCCGGGGAGCTGTTTTTT. Translating it yields CASSLLGGQGWSGELFF. The whole variable domain, filled in from reference TRBV5-5 and TRBJ2-2, reads DAGVTQSPTHLIKTRGQQVTLRCSPISGHKSVSWYQQVLGQGPQFIFQYYEKEERGRGNFPDRFSARQFPNYSSELNVNALLLGDSALYLCASSLLGGQGWSGELFFGEGSRLTVL.

This chain joins TRBV19 and TRBJ2-1; 9 bases agree with TRBD1. The trim removed 2 bases at V and 0 bases at J, leaving 2 bases unmatched. The CDR3 runs to 16 residues. Germline V gives CDR1 LNHDA, CDR2 SQIVND (reference sequence). The CDR3 sequence is CASSITGQGSYNEQFF. The CDR3 coding sequence is TGTGCCAGTAGTATAACGGGACAGGGCTCCTACAATGAGCAGTTCTTC.

In this sample, this clonotype turned up many times. The V and J genes are TRBV7-8 and TRBJ2-7, with 7 nucleotides matching TRBD2. Germline assignment: CDR1 SGHVS and CDR2 FQNEAQ. V shed 1 base, J shed 3 bases, and the junction held 3 bases outside the gene matches. This CDR3 region has 14 residues. The CDR3 region has the DNA TGTGCCAGCAGCTTAGTTTCGGGAGGCTACGAGCAGTACTTC. This sequence encodes CASSLVSGGYEQYF.

This clonotype was seen more than once but under ten times. The V call is TRBV14, the J call TRBJ2-3; the D gene is possibly TRBD2 (6 bases). The ends were cut back, 0 bases at V and 4 bases at J, with 14 bases in the middle. Germline V CDR1 and CDR2: SGHDN, FVKESK. This CDR3 is built from 16 residues. The CDR3 nucleotides read TGTGCCAGCAGCCAAGAACTTGGCTGGGGGGCAGATACGCAGTATTTT. It translates to CASSQELGWGADTQYF.

This clonotype is medium-sized within its sample. The chain carries TRBV12-3 or TRBV12-4 and TRBJ2-1; 9 bases are shared with TRBD2. The V gene end was trimmed by 2 bases and the J gene end by 6 bases; junction bases not matched to a gene: 8. This CDR3 is built from 16 residues. The DNA for the CDR3 is TGTGCCAGCAGTTTAATGGCGGGGGGGCTGAGCAATGAGCAGTTCTTC. Amino acids: CASSLMAGGLSNEQFF.

Many counts were recorded for this clonotype. The V and J genes are TRBV5-1 and TRBJ1-1; D is ambiguous. With 0 bases removed from V and 0 bases from J, the gap between germline ends came to 12 bases. This CDR3 spans 16 amino acids. Germline V CDR1 and CDR2: SGHRS, YFSETQ. The CDR3, as DNA: TGCGCCAGCAGCTTGGCTGGCAGCGACATGAACACTGAAGCTTTCTTT. Translated: CASSLAGSDMNTEAFF.

This clonotype was counted only a few times. The rearrangement joins TRBV5-1 to TRBJ1-1; 11 nucleotides align to TRBD1. The CDR3 is 17 amino acids. V lost 2 bases, J lost 0 bases, and 6 bases stayed unmatched. Germline CDR1 and CDR2: SGHRS and YFSETQ. The CDR3 loop is CASSLPGQGVMNTEAFF. DNA of the CDR3: TGCGCCAGCAGCTTACCGGGACAGGGGGTGATGAACACTGAAGCTTTCTTT. The full variable domain, completed using reference TRBV5-1 and TRBJ1-1, is KAGVTQTPRYLIKTRGQQVTLSCSPISGHRSVSWYQQTPGQGLQFLFEYFSETQRNKGNFPGRFSGRQFSNSRSEMNVSTLELGDSALYLCASSLPGQGVMNTEAFFGQGTRLTVV.

A few counts support this clonotype. The V and J genes are TRBV20-1 and TRBJ2-7; 7 positions agree with TRBD1. The CDR3 is 15 amino acids. V lost 5 bases and J lost 0; bases outside the gene matches: 10. Germline CDR1 reads DFQATT; CDR2 reads SNEGSKA (reference sequence). This CDR3 reads CSAGPGTELSYEQYF. In DNA, the CDR3 is TGCAGTGCTGGACCCGGGACAGAGCTCTCCTACGAGCAGTACTTC.

This clonotype showed up just a few times. The chain joins TRBV7-9 to TRBJ1-1, with 10 positions matching TRBD1. Germline V gives CDR1 SEHNR, CDR2 FQNEAQ (reference sequence). The CDR3 contains 14 residues. Losses at the gene ends were 5 bases for V and 6 bases for J; bases not matched to a gene: 6. The CDR3 reads CASSTGQGIPEAFF. CDR3 nucleotides: TGTGCCAGCAGCACGGGACAGGGGATCCCTGAAGCTTTCTTT.